Included here is one TCR beta chain sequence, with context. The data originate from a study of blood T cell repertoires in COVID-19. For the study at large: COVID-19 samples from acute and convalescent phases originated in the United States, Italy and Spain. PBMCs, B-cell-depleted T cells, or T cells provided the cDNA or gDNA that made up the material.

The protocol was immunoSEQ multiplex PCR, while the TCRdb copy is restricted to in-frame clones and leaves out a portion. The data contain 200,000 to 250,000 clones, roughly 90% of them singletons. CDR3 length: 15 residues. CDR1 and CDR2 (germline): LNHDA, SQIVND (reference sequence). V gave up 1 base and J gave up 2 bases, with 9 bases separating them. The source of this sequence is a woman aged 40 to 49 with acute or convalescent COVID-19. V gene TRBV19 combines with J gene TRBJ1-5, with D perhaps TRBD1 (5 bases). The source material was peripheral blood. The CDR3 DNA follows: TGTGCCAGTAGTATAGGTCAGGGTGGCAATCAGCCCCAGCATTTT. Amino acid sequence: CASSIGQGGNQPQHF. The whole variable domain, filled in from reference TRBV19 and TRBJ1-5, reads DGGITQSPKYLFRKEGQNVTLSCEQNLNHDAMYWYRQDPGQGLRLIYYSQIVNDFQKGDIAEGYSVSREKKESFPLTVTSAQKNPTAFYLCASSIGQGGNQPQHFGDGTRLSIL.